One T cell receptor beta chain is described in this entry. This entry belongs to a study of blood T cell repertoires in COVID-19. As for the study in general: COVID-19 samples from acute and convalescent phases originated in the United States, Italy and Spain. PBMCs, B-cell-depleted T cells, or T cells provided the cDNA or gDNA that made up the material.

Germline CDR1 reads SGHAT; CDR2 reads FQNNGV. CDR3 length: 15 residues. The trim removed 4 bases at V and 4 bases at J, leaving 9 bases unmatched. Authors' methods: The authors estimated nucleated cell counts from reference gene primer amplification. Assay used: immunoSEQ multiplex PCR; TCRdb lists only in-frame clones, some missing. That table is the source of V, J and clone size, and D and trimming were worked out from the DNA. The sample includes just over 650,000 clones, over 80% of them seen just once. The chain has TRBV11-2 and TRBJ2-5, with 7 bases aligning to TRBD1. Sequenced sample: peripheral blood. This sequence originates from a young woman with acute or convalescent COVID-19. The CDR3 region is CASSSRQGSLETQYF. The CDR3 DNA is TGTGCCAGCAGCTCGAGACAGGGATCTTTAGAGACCCAGTACTTC.